The 18 T cell receptor beta chains presented below share a single source sample, sequenced in a study of identical twins. TCRdb analysed the 5' RACE reads with MiXCR anew, one entry per CDR3 protein. The sample records hundreds of thousands of distinct CDR3 sequences, 8.5% to 9% being singletons. These data were also filed under a second study, of yellow fever vaccine responses in identical twins.

The sequenced material came from PBMCs. Receptors originate from a woman aged 18-29 years in good health.

This clonotype was counted many times. The CDR3 here is CASSFSGGSYEQYF. CDR3 DNA: TGCGCCAGCAGCTTTAGCGGGGGTAGCTACGAGCAGTACTTC. The chain employs TRBV5-1 and TRBJ2-7, with 9 bases aligning to TRBD2. V lost 2 bases to trimming and J lost 3 bases; unmatched junction nucleotides: 3. CDR1 and CDR2 (germline): SGHRS, YFSETQ. This CDR3 has 14 residues.

This clonotype has more than one count but fewer than ten. This CDR3 is CATSRDPRTYITDTQYF. CDR3 bases: TGTGCCACCAGCAGAGATCCTCGCACGTATATCACAGATACGCAGTATTTT. The rearrangement joins TRBV15 to TRBJ2-3; D not resolved. The V end was cut by 0 bases, the J end by 2 bases, with 15 bases between. The length of the CDR3 is 17 residues. Germline CDR1 and CDR2: LNHNV and YYDKDF (reference sequence).

The CDR3 loop reads CASSPELAGYEQYF. The CDR3 DNA reads as TGTGCCAGCAGCCCCGAACTAGCGGGCTACGAGCAGTACTTC. V gene TRBV7-9 combines with J gene TRBJ2-7; TRBD2 aligns across 9 bases. The V segment lost 5 bases and the J segment 3 bases; nucleotides outside the gene matches: 5. Germline V gene sequence: CDR1 SEHNR, CDR2 FQNEAQ (reference sequence). The length of the CDR3 is 14 residues.

This clonotype was picked up a small number of times. The chain links TRBV28 to TRBJ2-3, with D unresolved. The CDR3 totals 15 residues. CDR1 is MDHEN and CDR2 is SYDVKM in the germline V gene. The V end was cut by 2 bases, the J end by 6 bases, with 15 bases between. The CDR3 DNA reads as TGTGCCAGCAGTTTACTTCGGCATAGTCCGGATACGCAGTATTTT. Translating gives CASSLLRHSPDTQYF.

The table lists this clonotype with a few counts. The J gene is TRBJ2-3, the V gene TRBV4-3; D not resolved. The CDR3 has 16 residues. The V end lost 0 bases, the J end lost 1 base, and 11 bases lay between the germline ends. The germline V gene has CDR1 LGHNA and CDR2 YSLEER. The CDR3 nucleotides read TGCGCCAGCAGCCAAGATCATGAGACACGCACAGATACGCAGTATTTT. It yields the protein CASSQDHETRTDTQYF.

In its sample, this clonotype was seen many times. The V gene is TRBV20-1, the J gene TRBJ2-1; 9 nucleotides agree with TRBD2. CDR3 length: 14 residues. V shed 3 bases and J 7 bases; nucleotides not matched to a gene: 7. The germline V gene encodes CDR1 DFQATT and CDR2 SNEGSKA (reference sequence). CDR3 DNA: TGCAGTGCTAGGCCCTTAGCGGGAGCAAATGAGCAGTTCTTC. This encodes CSARPLAGANEQFF.

CDR3 bases: TGTGCCAGCAGCTTCGGCCTGAAACCAACTAATGAAAAACTGTTTTTT. This translates into CASSFGLKPTNEKLFF. J is TRBJ1-4 and V is TRBV11-2; no firm D call. Trimming pared 3 bases from V and 0 bases from J, leaving 11 bases between. The CDR3 length is 16 residues. Germline CDR1 is SGHAT and CDR2 is FQNNGV.

The chain couples TRBV7-6 to TRBJ2-3; 8 bases match TRBD1. The J segment lost 5 bases and the V segment lost 5 bases, leaving 12 bases of the junction unmatched. This CDR3 is built from 16 residues. Germline V lookup: CDR1 SGHVS, CDR2 FNYEAQ. CDR3 sequence reads: CASSPRGRGLIDTQYF. The CDR3, as DNA: TGTGCCAGCAGCCCGAGGGGCAGGGGGCTGATAGATACGCAGTATTTT.

The chain links TRBV20-1 to TRBJ2-3, with 8 bases fitting TRBD1. Unmatched junction bases numbered 4, after V lost 0 bases and J lost 2 bases. Germline V gene lookup returns CDR1 DFQATT and CDR2 SNEGSKA (reference sequence). This CDR3 is built from 15 residues. In DNA form, the CDR3 reads TGCAGTGCTAGAGATGGGCAGGGGGCCACAGATACGCAGTATTTT. Translating gives CSARDGQGATDTQYF.

In regard to this clonotype: Without the conserved terminal phenylalanine or tryptophan, this CDR3 likely stems from a read error. The CDR3: CSVEDPDRALSTEAFL. CDR3 bases: TGCAGCGTTGAAGACCCCGACAGGGCATTAAGCACTGAAGCTTTCCTT. This chain uses TRBV29-1 with TRBJ1-1; 7 bases fit TRBD1. Germline CDR1 is SQVTM and CDR2 is ANQGSEA. J was trimmed by 4 bases and V by 0 bases; bases with no gene match: 11. CDR3 length: 16 amino acids.

The rearrangement uses TRBV24-1 and TRBJ1-1, with D unclear. The germline gives CDR1 KGHDR, CDR2 SFDVKD. The CDR3 is 13 amino acids. V lost 5 bases to trimming and J lost 4 bases, with 10 bases between them. CDR3 in DNA: TGTGCCACCAGTGTTCATGGTACCACTGAAGCTTTCTTT. Amino acid sequence: CATSVHGTTEAFF.

This clonotype appeared many times. The genes are TRBV20-1 and TRBJ2-7; maybe TRBD2 (5 bases). The CDR3 consists of 13 residues. With 5 bases removed from V and 4 bases from J, the gap between germline ends came to 15 bases. Germline CDR1 reads DFQATT; CDR2 reads SNEGSKA (reference sequence). The CDR3 region has the DNA TGCAGTGCTGCCCAAGACCAGCGGTACGAGCAGTACTTC. Its translation is CSAAQDQRYEQYF.

Ten or more counts support this clonotype. This chain links TRBV20-1 with TRBJ2-4; 9 positions agree with TRBD1. V dropped 2 bases and J dropped 0; count of bases not matched to a gene: 5. The CDR3 is made up of 16 amino acids. Germline V gene lookup returns CDR1 DFQATT and CDR2 SNEGSKA (reference sequence). CDR3 loop: CSARNRGRLAKNIQYF. Here the CDR3 DNA reads TGCAGTGCTAGAAACAGGGGGCGCCTAGCCAAAAACATTCAGTACTTC.

The CDR3 loop reads CASSIRTNQETQYF. The CDR3 DNA reads TGTGCCAGCAGCATTCGGACAAATCAAGAGACCCAGTACTTC. V is TRBV7-6 and J is TRBJ2-5; weak D call: TRBD1 (5 bases). The germline V gene has CDR1 SGHVS and CDR2 FNYEAQ. V lost 5 bases, J lost 2 bases, and 12 bases lay in between. The CDR3 is made up of 14 amino acids.

This chain uses TRBV12-3 or TRBV12-4 with TRBJ2-2; 9 nucleotides line up with TRBD2. Trimming cost V 6 bases and J 5 bases; bases outside gene matches: 16. CDR3 length: 18 amino acids. CDR3: CASSSLRLAEPSTGELFF. The CDR3 DNA is TGTGCCAGCAGCTCACTCAGACTAGCGGAGCCCTCAACCGGGGAGCTGTTTTTT.

The chain carries TRBV2 and TRBJ2-3, with 7 nucleotides matching TRBD1. The CDR3 covers 14 residues. CDR1 and CDR2 (germline): SNHLY, FYNNEI. Germline trimming cut 7 bases from V and 4 bases from J; bases unmatched to any gene: 8. The CDR3 bases are TGTGCCAGCATGTACGAGGGGGCGTCAGATACGCAGTATTTT. This translates into CASMYEGASDTQYF.

This chain links TRBV25-1 with TRBJ2-7, with 8 bases that match TRBD2. This CDR3 is built from 12 residues. Germline V gives CDR1 MGHDK, CDR2 SYGVNS. J gave up 7 bases and V 7 bases, and 6 bases lay outside the gene matches. In nucleotides, the CDR3 is TGTGCCAGCACCATACCGGGGGGGGAGCAGTACTTC. Protein product: CASTIPGGEQYF.

The chain carries TRBV10-3 and TRBJ2-7, with 11 bases lining up with TRBD1. The germline V gene encodes CDR1 ENHRY and CDR2 SYGVKD. V dropped 5 bases and J dropped 2; count of bases not matched to a gene: 5. The CDR3 consists of 15 residues. CDR3 DNA sequence: TGTGCCATCAGTTCGGACAGGGGGCCCCCCTACGAGCAGTACTTC. It codes for CAISSDRGPPYEQYF.